What follows are 9 T cell receptor beta chains derived from one specimen sequenced in a study of CD8 T cells in ankylosing spondylitis. TCRdb redid the calling of the 5' RACE reads with MiXCR, one entry per CDR3 protein. The repertoire includes about 200,000 distinct CDR3 sequences, roughly 12% of them detected once, and approximately 17% sits in the top ten. Source material: blood, either unsorted or a sorted T cell fraction (not recorded which). The source of these receptors is a male donor with ankylosing spondylitis or in good health (not recorded which).

This clonotype was recorded a few times. The chain combines TRBV4-1 with TRBJ2-1; D is perhaps TRBD2 (6 bases). This CDR3 is 19 amino acids long. The V end was cut by 2 bases, the J end by 0 bases, with 20 bases between. From germline, CDR1 is MGHRA and CDR2 YSYEKL. This CDR3 is CASSQRERASRSSYNEQFF. The CDR3 DNA reads TGCGCCAGCAGCCAAAGGGAGCGGGCCTCGCGAAGCTCCTACAATGAGCAGTTCTTC.

This clonotype showed up just once. The genes are TRBV6-2 or TRBV6-3 and TRBJ2-1; D gene uncertain. This CDR3 spans 12 amino acids. V gave up 6 bases and J gave up 7 bases, with 10 bases separating them. CDR1 and CDR2 from the germline V gene are MNHEY and SVGEGT. The chain's CDR3 is CASRAAGNEQFF. DNA of the CDR3: TGTGCCAGCAGAGCCGCTGGGAATGAGCAGTTCTTC.

The sample holds many counts of this clonotype. The rearrangement links TRBV7-9 to TRBJ2-7; no clear D gene. This CDR3 comprises 12 residues. V dropped 5 bases and J dropped 5 bases, with 10 bases sitting between them. Per the germline V gene, CDR1 is SEHNR and CDR2 is FQNEAQ (reference sequence). The CDR3 DNA follows: TGTGCCAGCAGCCCCAGTAGTGACGAGCAGTACTTC. Translated, it gives CASSPSSDEQYF. Supplemented by reference TRBV7-9 and TRBJ2-7, the full variable domain reads DTGVSQNPRHKITKRGQNVTFRCDPISEHNRLYWYRQTLGQGPEFLTYFQNEAQLEKSRLLSDRFSAERPKGSFSTLEIQRTEQGDSAMYLCASSPSSDEQYFGPGTRLTVT.

There are a few counts of this clonotype. The CDR3 spells CASRGQGSTEAFF. The CDR3 DNA is TGTGCCAGCAGGGGACAGGGTAGCACTGAAGCTTTCTTT. The genes are TRBV27 and TRBJ1-1, with 9 bases identical to TRBD1. The junction had 3 bases not matched to a gene; V was cut back by 6 bases and J by 4 bases. The CDR3 sequence is 13 residues long. Germline values: CDR1 MNHEY, CDR2 SMNVEV (reference sequence).

The chain links TRBV6-4 to TRBJ2-2; 12 bases match TRBD2. Per germline, CDR1 MRHNA and CDR2 SNTAGT. V lost 6 bases, J lost 3 bases, and 8 bases stayed unmatched. CDR3 length: 17 residues. Here the CDR3 reads CASSPTSGSSHTGELFF. CDR3 nucleotide sequence: TGTGCCAGCAGCCCGACTAGCGGGAGCTCCCACACCGGGGAGCTGTTTTTT.

This clonotype was observed many times. The rearrangement links TRBV5-1 to TRBJ2-7; tentatively, D is TRBD1 (6 bases). Trimming removed 0 bases from V and 4 bases from J, with 23 bases in between. This CDR3 has 18 residues. Looked up from germline, CDR1 is SGHRS and CDR2 is YFSETQ. Here the CDR3 reads CASSLAKVGGDPVYEQYF. For the CDR3, the DNA is TGCGCCAGCAGCTTGGCCAAAGTAGGGGGAGATCCTGTTTACGAGCAGTACTTC.

This clonotype has more than one count but fewer than ten. The chain is built from TRBV7-8 and TRBJ2-5; 8 nucleotides line up with TRBD2. Germline CDR1 and CDR2: SGHVS and FQNEAQ. CDR3 length equals 14 residues. Losses at the gene ends were 8 bases for V and 5 bases for J; bases not matched to a gene: 10. In DNA, the CDR3 is TGTGCCAGCGGGGGGAGCGGGAGCGGGGAGACCCAGTACTTC. Amino acid sequence: CASGGSGSGETQYF.

This chain connects TRBV27 to TRBJ1-2; no reliable D call. The CDR3 is 14 residues long. V dropped 0 bases and J dropped 1 base, with 6 bases sitting between them. The germline gives CDR1 MNHEY, CDR2 SMNVEV (reference sequence). The CDR3 sequence: CASSLSHFNYGYTF. The CDR3 DNA is TGTGCCAGCAGTTTATCCCATTTTAACTATGGCTACACCTTC.

The chain combines TRBV12-3 or TRBV12-4 with TRBJ2-3; TRBD1 is a possible D gene (5 bases). Trimming left V 1 base short and J 9 bases short, with 11 bases between. The CDR3 has 13 amino acids. For the CDR3, the DNA is TGTGCCAGCAGTTTAGGGCAGGGCCTAACGCAGTATTTT. Translated, it gives CASSLGQGLTQYF.